What follows is one T cell receptor beta chain and its context. This entry belongs to a study of blood T cell repertoires in COVID-19. Study-wide background: The samples span acute and convalescent COVID-19 from the United States, Italy and Spain. PBMCs, B-cell-depleted T cells, or T cells provided the cDNA or gDNA that made up the material.

Authors' data handling: Using reference gene primer amplification, nucleated cell counts were estimated. Profiled with immunoSEQ multiplex PCR; TCRdb holds only in-frame clones, not every one. V, J and clone size are taken as reported in that table, and D and trimming were inferred from the DNA itself. This sample has 150,000 or so clones, with approximately 86% found just once. The CDR3 runs 15 residues. Trimming pared 4 bases from V and 7 bases from J, leaving 20 bases between. The germline V gene encodes CDR1 LNHDA and CDR2 SQIVND (reference sequence). This sequence originates from a woman in her seventies with acute or convalescent COVID-19. V usage is TRBV19 and J usage is TRBJ2-7; D not certain. Input material: peripheral blood. The CDR3 coding sequence is TGTGCCAGTAGTAATACGGCCAGGCTAATGTGGGAGCAGTACTTC. Amino acid sequence: CASSNTARLMWEQYF.